This entry lists 28 T cell receptor beta chains sequenced from one sample in a study of T cells in Graves' hyperthyroidism and ophthalmopathy. TCR beta CDR3 region amplification was performed from RNA transcripts. HTBI primers were used for first-round RT-PCR of the TCR CDR3. One entry per CDR3 protein results from TCRdb running MiXCR on the multiplex PCR reads. The data hold about half a million distinct CDR3 sequences, with around 20% observed a single time. The sample consisted of blood. The receptor set was obtained from a man aged 18-30 years with Graves' hyperthyroidism.

This clonotype was seen only a few times. At one of its ends the junction is not consistent with the germline gene, which may arise from a read error. V gene TRBV3-1 combines with J gene TRBJ2-5; tentatively, D is TRBD1 or TRBD2 (5 bases each). The CDR3 is 12 amino acids. Germline V gives CDR1 LGHDT, CDR2 YNNKEL (reference sequence). The CDR3 is CASSQGDETQYF. The CDR3 region has the DNA TGTGCCAGCAGTCAAGGGGACGAGACCCAGTACTTC.

V gene TRBV10-3 combines with J gene TRBJ2-6; 9 nucleotides line up with TRBD1. The CDR3 covers 19 residues. Unmatched junction bases numbered 12, after V lost 6 bases and J lost 0 bases. Looked up from germline, CDR1 is ENHRY and CDR2 is SYGVKD. The CDR3 nucleotides read TGTGCCATCAGGAGCGTACAGGGGGCTCCCCACTCTGGGGCCAACGTCCTGACTTTC. This translates into CAIRSVQGAPHSGANVLTF.

This clonotype showed up many times. The J gene is TRBJ2-7, the V gene TRBV4-1; D remains ambiguous. The germline V gene has CDR1 MGHRA and CDR2 YSYEKL. V gave up 3 bases and J gave up 0 bases, with 12 bases separating them. This CDR3 contains 15 residues. The CDR3: CASSQGADISYEQYF. CDR3 coding DNA: TGCGCCAGCAGCCAGGGTGCAGACATCTCCTACGAGCAGTACTTC.

This clonotype was counted at least ten times. This chain connects TRBV19 to TRBJ1-1; D unclear. Trimming took 6 bases from V and 4 from J, leaving 12 bases between them. This CDR3 contains 13 residues. Per germline, CDR1 LNHDA and CDR2 SQIVND (reference sequence). CDR3 sequence: CASREGTSTEAFF. The CDR3 nucleotides read TGTGCCAGTAGAGAGGGCACGAGCACTGAAGCTTTCTTT. The full variable domain, rest sourced from reference TRBV19 and TRBJ1-1, is DGGITQSPKYLFRKEGQNVTLSCEQNLNHDAMYWYRQDPGQGLRLIYYSQIVNDFQKGDIAEGYSVSREKKESFPLTVTSAQKNPTAFYLCASREGTSTEAFFGQGTRLTVV.

This clonotype was recorded many times. The genes are TRBV5-5 and TRBJ2-5; D gene uncertain. V shed 4 bases and J shed 7 bases, with 17 bases lying between them. CDR1 and CDR2 from the germline V gene are SGHKS and YYEKEE (reference sequence). The CDR3 length is 14 residues. CDR3 amino acids: CASSILNLPGTQYF. In DNA form, the CDR3 reads TGTGCCAGCAGCATACTCAACCTCCCAGGGACCCAGTACTTC.

Many counts were recorded for this clonotype. The chain couples TRBV20-1 to TRBJ2-5; no firm D call. Trimming stripped 1 base from V and 14 bases from J, with 14 bases between. The CDR3 has 11 amino acids. The germline gives CDR1 DFQATT, CDR2 SNEGSKA (reference sequence). CDR3 bases: TGCAGTGCTAGAGGGCAGGCCCCACCCTACTTC. It is translated as CSARGQAPPYF.

The J gene is TRBJ2-2, the V gene TRBV30; the match to TRBD1 covers 10 bases. The CDR3 has 15 amino acids. The junction had 7 bases not matched to a gene; V was cut back by 2 bases and J by 7 bases. The germline gives CDR1 GTSNPN, CDR2 SVGIG (reference sequence). The CDR3: CAWSLVTGGVGELFF. CDR3 nucleotides: TGTGCCTGGAGTCTGGTGACAGGGGGCGTCGGGGAGCTGTTTTTT.

The rearrangement joins TRBV30 to TRBJ2-7; weak D call: TRBD1 (6 bases). The CDR3 contains 14 residues. Germline values: CDR1 GTSNPN, CDR2 SVGIG (reference sequence). Trimming stripped 3 bases from V and 3 bases from J, with 15 bases between. CDR3 loop: CAWRQGRSFYEQYF. DNA for the CDR3: TGTGCCTGGAGGCAGGGGCGGTCCTTCTACGAGCAGTACTTC.

This clonotype was detected only a few times. The rearrangement links TRBV10-3 to TRBJ1-5, with unresolved D. The CDR3 consists of 14 residues. Germline CDR1 is ENHRY and CDR2 is SYGVKD. Trimming took off 2 bases at V and 0 bases at J, with 5 bases between the two ends. Written as DNA, the CDR3 is TGTGCCATCAGTGAGGCGTATAGCAATCAGCCCCAGCATTTT. Its protein is CAISEAYSNQPQHF.

This clonotype was detected ten times or more. This chain uses TRBV25-1 with TRBJ1-1, with D possibly being TRBD1 (6 bases). Germline-derived CDR1 and CDR2 are MGHDK and SYGVNS. V was pared by 6 bases and J by 4 bases, with 12 bases between. The CDR3 totals 13 residues. CDR3: CASRTGTFTEAFF. The CDR3 region has the DNA TGTGCCAGCAGAACCGGGACATTCACTGAAGCTTTCTTT.

In this sample, this clonotype turned up many times. This chain joins TRBV12-3 or TRBV12-4 and TRBJ1-2; 11 nucleotides agree with TRBD1. This CDR3 spans 18 amino acids. V trimming: 5 bases; J trimming: 0 bases; junction bases outside the gene matches: 11. CDR3 sequence (DNA): TGTGCCAGCAGTGGCGCTACCGGGACAGGGGGAGCTAACTATGGCTACACCTTC. Its translation: CASSGATGTGGANYGYTF.

In its sample, this clonotype was seen many times. The chain employs TRBV28 and TRBJ2-5; a weak D match, TRBD2 (5 bases). V dropped 5 bases and J dropped 6 bases, with 25 bases sitting between them. The CDR3 contains 17 residues. Germline lookup yields CDR1 MDHEN and CDR2 SYDVKM. DNA for the CDR3: TGTGCCAGCAGTAACTACCCCCGGACTGAGGTGGGGAAGACCCAGTACTTC. Translating gives CASSNYPRTEVGKTQYF. Filled out from reference TRBV28 and TRBJ2-5, the complete variable domain reads DVKVTQSSRYLVKRTGEKVFLECVQDMDHENMFWYRQDPGLGLRLIYFSYDVKMKEKGDIPEGYSVSREKKERFSLILESASTNQTSMYLCASSNYPRTEVGKTQYFGPGTRLLVL.

This clonotype has at least ten counts. This sequence joins TRBV12-3 or TRBV12-4 and TRBJ1-1, with 7 bases lining up with TRBD1. CDR3 length equals 15 residues. The J segment lost 4 bases and the V segment lost 5 bases, leaving 10 bases of the junction unmatched. CDR3 loop: CASSPTTGDSTEAFF. Written as DNA, the CDR3 is TGTGCCAGCAGTCCAACTACAGGGGATAGCACTGAAGCTTTCTTT.

V is TRBV11-3 and J is TRBJ2-2; 8 nucleotides align to TRBD1. Germline CDR1 reads SGHNT; CDR2 reads YENEEA. This CDR3 has 15 residues. The trim removed 4 bases at V and 6 bases at J, leaving 7 bases unmatched. The CDR3 region has the DNA TGTGCCAGCAGCTCAGGACAGGGTACGGCCGGGGAGCTGTTTTTT. This sequence encodes CASSSGQGTAGELFF.

This clonotype was detected ten times or more. The rearrangement joins TRBV6-1 to TRBJ1-2; no firm D call. The germline V gene encodes CDR1 MNHNS and CDR2 SASEGT. Trimming pared 2 bases from V and 4 bases from J, leaving 14 bases between. The CDR3 length is 15 residues. The CDR3 region is CASSELALEFYGYTF. The CDR3, as DNA: TGTGCCAGCAGTGAATTGGCTTTAGAGTTCTATGGCTACACCTTC.

The rearrangement uses TRBV25-1 and TRBJ2-7; D ambiguous. The V gene lost 3 bases and the J gene lost 7 bases, with 13 bases spanning the gap. The V gene's germline CDR1 is MGHDK and CDR2 SYGVNS. The CDR3 length is 13 residues. CDR3 in amino acids: CASSDKKGWEQYF. CDR3 DNA: TGTGCCAGCAGTGATAAAAAGGGTTGGGAGCAGTACTTC.

This clonotype was seen many times. The J gene is TRBJ2-2, the V gene TRBV7-3, with 8 nucleotides matching TRBD1. Per the germline V gene, CDR1 is SGHTA and CDR2 is FQGTGA. The CDR3 has 16 residues. V dropped 5 bases and J dropped 5; count of bases not matched to a gene: 10. The DNA of the CDR3 is TGTGCCAGCAGCACCACGGACAGGGCGGGGACCGGGGAGCTGTTTTTT. This sequence encodes CASSTTDRAGTGELFF.

This clonotype was seen at least ten times. This chain joins TRBV12-3 or TRBV12-4 and TRBJ2-7; 7 bases match TRBD2. This CDR3 has 13 amino acids. The junction had 5 bases not matched to a gene; V was cut back by 2 bases and J by 7 bases. CDR3 region: CASSLLGRGEQYF. CDR3 DNA sequence: TGTGCCAGCAGTTTATTGGGGAGGGGTGAGCAGTACTTC.

J is TRBJ1-1 and V is TRBV7-9; D ambiguous. V was cut by 5 bases and J by 4 bases, with 14 bases left in between. Germline assignment: CDR1 SEHNR and CDR2 FQNEAQ (reference sequence). The CDR3 loop spans 14 amino acids. CDR3 DNA sequence: TGTGCCAGCAGCCTCTTGTTATTTCCCACTGAAGCTTTCTTT. Translation: CASSLLLFPTEAFF.

This clonotype was counted ten times or more. The CDR3 sequence is CASSIAGGTGELFF. The CDR3 coding sequence is TGTGCCAGTAGTATAGCGGGAGGTACCGGGGAGCTGTTTTTT. The rearrangement uses TRBV19 and TRBJ2-2; 7 bases fit TRBD2. The germline gives CDR1 LNHDA, CDR2 SQIVND (reference sequence). The trim removed 1 base at V and 5 bases at J, leaving 1 base unmatched. The CDR3 loop spans 14 amino acids.

In the case of this clonotype: A read error may be the cause here, since a much bigger clone is one base away. Because the CDR3 is missing its conserved closing phenylalanine or tryptophan, this is likely a read error. The V call is TRBV15, the J call TRBJ1-2; D is uncertain. Germline V gene lookup returns CDR1 LNHNV and CDR2 YYDKDF (reference sequence). The CDR3 is made up of 12 amino acids. Trimming left V 1 base short and J 7 bases short, with 7 bases between. CDR3 amino acids: CATSRGASGYTY. For the CDR3, the DNA is TGTGCCACCAGCAGAGGGGCATCTGGCTACACCTAC.

The chain recombines TRBV7-9 with TRBJ2-7, with D unresolved. Germline V gives CDR1 SEHNR, CDR2 FQNEAQ (reference sequence). The ends were cut back, 5 bases at V and 5 bases at J, with 16 bases in the middle. The CDR3 has 14 amino acids. Written as DNA, the CDR3 is TGTGCCAGCAGCACGGGTGACCGGATCCACGAGCAGTACTTC. Amino acid sequence: CASSTGDRIHEQYF.

The CDR3 reads CASSPEETHYGYTF. CDR3 nucleotides: TGTGCCAGCAGTCCCGAGGAGACCCATTATGGCTACACCTTC. The gene calls are TRBV28 and TRBJ1-2; D is unresolved. The V gene's germline CDR1 is MDHEN and CDR2 SYDVKM. V gave up 5 bases and J gave up 5 bases, with 15 bases separating them. This CDR3 is 14 amino acids long.

With regard to this clonotype: The conserved phenylalanine or tryptophan is not found at the CDR3 terminus, so this likely reflects a read error. This chain links TRBV19 with TRBJ2-7; tentatively, D is TRBD1 (6 bases). The CDR3 contains 13 residues. Germline values: CDR1 LNHDA, CDR2 SQIVND (reference sequence). Trimming removed 9 bases from V and 5 bases from J, with 17 bases in between. The CDR3 is CASRQGSTHEQYY. The CDR3 coding sequence is TGTGCCAGCCGGCAGGGGTCCACCCACGAGCAGTACTAC.

This clonotype was counted only a few times. The chain combines TRBV6-4 with TRBJ1-2; the D gene is possibly TRBD1 (6 bases). Germline CDR1 is MRHNA and CDR2 is SNTAGT. V lost 3 bases and J lost 0, with 8 bases in between. This CDR3 has 14 amino acids. CDR3 in DNA: TGTGCCAGCAGTGAGGACAGATCTAACTATGGCTACACCTTC. The encoded protein is CASSEDRSNYGYTF.

This clonotype was picked up many times. The chain joins TRBV6-5 to TRBJ2-2; D is possibly TRBD1 (5 bases). Deletions cut 8 bases from V and 1 base from J, with 8 bases between. This CDR3 region has 13 residues. CDR1 is MNHEY and CDR2 is SVGAGI in the germline V gene. In DNA, the CDR3 is TGTGCCAGCGGAGACAGGAACACCGGGGAGCTGTTTTTT. This gives the protein CASGDRNTGELFF.

The J gene is TRBJ2-2, the V gene TRBV24-1; D is uncertain. Per the germline V gene, CDR1 is KGHDR and CDR2 is SFDVKD. V was shortened by 3 bases and J by 6 bases, with 7 bases between the two germline ends. CDR3 length: 13 residues. CDR3 DNA sequence: TGTGCCACCAGTGATCCAACCGCCGGGGAGCTGTTTTTT. This gives the protein CATSDPTAGELFF.

The chain employs TRBV12-3 or TRBV12-4 and TRBJ1-1; 7 bases agree with TRBD1. The trim removed 7 bases at V and 5 bases at J, leaving 13 bases unmatched. This CDR3 region has 15 residues. The CDR3 loop is CASTHNIQGPTEAFF. The DNA of the CDR3 is TGTGCCAGCACCCATAATATACAGGGGCCTACTGAAGCTTTCTTT.